This TCR beta chain was profiled in a study of shared clonotypes between healthy human individuals (dated by TCRdb to the early 2020s). In the study overall: The cohort included a few men and a couple of women between 18 and 49 years of age. Libraries were prepared and TCR repertoires were sequenced by different laboratories using diverse techniques, in order to increase sequencing depth and limit assay-specific biases. Between about 0.8 and 9 billion PBMCs per donor were obtained by leukapheresis. For each donor, CD4 naive and CD4 memory were each run on three plates, CD8 naive on two plates, and CD8 memory on one plate. To estimate repertoire size and how much clonotype sharing occurs between individuals, the study deeply sequenced the blood TCR repertoires of several healthy adults.

What the study reported, not specific to this receptor: Incomplete sequencing was indicated by rarefaction of sorted-subset datasets, despite the large sequencing depth. Because the study included a small number of donors, the genetic and exposure-history diversity represented was limited. Pairwise subsampling indicated that sequencing depth was expected to affect the degree of clonotype sharing among donors. Sampling was restricted to blood, and TCR repertoires in tissues likely differ from the TCR repertoires found in blood. Naive subsets generally had larger estimated clonotype richness than memory subsets. Roughly 5% of naive CD4, 3.5% of naive CD8, 2.3% of memory CD4, and around 0.42% of memory CD8 clonotypes were shared across several donors. Higher generation probabilities were observed for clonotypes shared by all four sorted-subset donors than for non-shared clonotypes.

Using the deep immunoSEQ assay, TCR CDR3 regions were amplified from genomic DNA by multiplex PCR. Genomic DNA extracted from each cell subset was distributed evenly over all wells of several immunoSEQ 96-well plates, and each plate served as one replicate. For sorted subsets, each replicate PCR was loaded with 150 to 250 ng genomic DNA, equivalent to 30,000 or so T cell genomes. The purified libraries were quantified using a Qubit 3.0 fluorometer, sized with a Bioanalyzer 2100, and then quantified again using the KAPA Library Quantification kit. Every immunoSEQ 96-well plate was sequenced on a dedicated single-read 150-cycle Illumina NextSeq 550 flow cell. In the original analysis: The immunoSEQ output contained only junctional sequences without quality scores, so filtering could not match that applied to full-length reads. Sequences were annotated with PyIR, a Python wrapper for IgBLAST v1.9, and V/J genes and CDR3 were assigned using IMGT germline references. Reads were filtered out if the reads had weak V/J assignments (E-value above 1e-6), no CDR3, stop codons, out-of-frame junctions, or ambiguous translated residues. V3J clonotypes were defined as sequences sharing the same inferred V gene, J gene, and CDR3 amino acid sequence. Percentage overlap between repertoires was calculated by dividing the number of shared unique clonotypes by the size of the smaller repertoire. Three approaches were used to assess repertoire richness: RTK rarefaction, the Chao1 estimator, and Recon v2.1 estimates of unobserved clonotypes. OLGA was used to compute generation probabilities for all TCRbeta clonotypes that the gDNA method yielded from a handful of donors. Entries here come from immuneACCESS through TCRdb and include only in-frame sequences with V and J called. Some clones fail to appear in such tables; in the studies checked, an unresolved V gene covers under half of the shortfall, and the cause of the remainder is unknown. The DNA was the basis for D and trimming; V, J and clone size are from that table. A total of roughly 2.1 million clones appear in this sample, just over 90% of them only once. Of the sample, 1.5% to 2% falls within the top ten clones.

The germline V gene encodes CDR1 MRHNA and CDR2 SNTAGT. From cysteine to phenylalanine, the CDR3 is 14 amino acids long. Just CDR3 DNA is preserved here, 42 bases in frame from base 1. The V and J ends are trimmed by 5 bases and 3 bases, leaving 13 bases between them. CD8 naive samples were obtained by positive selection for CCR7 among CD45RO-negative cells, yielding a CD45RA+CCR7+ population from which TemRA cells were excluded. The donors were healthy, HIV-negative adults with no recently reported acute infections or vaccinations. All donors were Caucasian adults living in Nashville, Tennessee, USA. Blood was obtained by leukapheresis, after which PBMCs were separated by Ficoll-Histopaque density gradient centrifugation and cryopreserved in liquid nitrogen vapor phase. Purity and quantity of every magnetically sorted T cell population were checked by analytical flow cytometry. Each sorted fraction had its genomic DNA isolated and then quantified by UV absorbance on a Nanodrop 2000c.

In the case of this clone: No antigen is known for it. No quality values exist for individual bases; no much larger clone is one base distant.

Recombination joined TRBV6-4 with TRBJ1-1; tentative D gene TRBD1, with 6 bases matching. Sequencing input: naive CD8+ T cells from PBMCs. What this sample's cell subset or site label stands for: CD45RA+CCR7+. The source of this sequence is a man aged 18 to 29 in good health. Some clones in this sample may be carry-over from other donors' samples. The DNA sequence follows: TGTGCCAGCAGTCCGCGGACAGACGACACTGAAGCTTTCTTT. This codes for CASSPRTDDTEAFF.